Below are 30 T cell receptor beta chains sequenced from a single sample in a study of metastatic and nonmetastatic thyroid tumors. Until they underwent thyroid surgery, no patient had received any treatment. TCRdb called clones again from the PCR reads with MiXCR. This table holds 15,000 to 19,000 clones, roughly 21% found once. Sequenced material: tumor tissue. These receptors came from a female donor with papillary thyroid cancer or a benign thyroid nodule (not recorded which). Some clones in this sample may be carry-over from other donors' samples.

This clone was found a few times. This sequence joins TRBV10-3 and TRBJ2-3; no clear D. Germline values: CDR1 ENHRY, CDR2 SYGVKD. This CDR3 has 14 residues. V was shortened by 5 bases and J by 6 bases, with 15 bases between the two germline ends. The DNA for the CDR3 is TGTGCCATCAGTTGGCAGGAAAGGACGGATACGCAGTATTTT. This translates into CAISWQERTDTQYF.

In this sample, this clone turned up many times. CDR3 sequence: CASSLVKDQYF. CDR3 bases: TGTGCCAGCAGTTTAGTTAAAGATCAGTACTTC. The chain employs TRBV12-3 or TRBV12-4 and TRBJ2-7; the D is unclear. This CDR3 has 11 amino acids. With 1 base removed from V and 10 bases from J, the gap between germline ends came to 8 bases.

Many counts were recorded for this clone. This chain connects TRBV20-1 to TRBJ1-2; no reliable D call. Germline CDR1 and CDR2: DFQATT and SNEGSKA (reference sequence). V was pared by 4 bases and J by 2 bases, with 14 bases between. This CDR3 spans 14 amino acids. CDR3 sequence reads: CSATQSGGNYGYTF. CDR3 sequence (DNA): TGCAGTGCTACCCAATCCGGAGGGAACTATGGCTACACCTTC.

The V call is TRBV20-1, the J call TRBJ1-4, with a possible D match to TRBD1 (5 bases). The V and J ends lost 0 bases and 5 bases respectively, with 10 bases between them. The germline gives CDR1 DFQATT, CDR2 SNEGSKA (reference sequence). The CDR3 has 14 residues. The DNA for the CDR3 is TGCAGTGCTAGAGAGGGCGGGGGAAATGAAAAACTGTTTTTT. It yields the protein CSAREGGGNEKLFF.

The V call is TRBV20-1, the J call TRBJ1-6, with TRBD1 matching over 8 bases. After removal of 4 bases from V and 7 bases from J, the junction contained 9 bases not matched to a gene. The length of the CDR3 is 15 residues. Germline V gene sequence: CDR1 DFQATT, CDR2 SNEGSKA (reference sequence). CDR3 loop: CSATEQGVYNSPLHF. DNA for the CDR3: TGCAGTGCTACAGAACAGGGGGTATACAATTCACCCCTCCACTTT.

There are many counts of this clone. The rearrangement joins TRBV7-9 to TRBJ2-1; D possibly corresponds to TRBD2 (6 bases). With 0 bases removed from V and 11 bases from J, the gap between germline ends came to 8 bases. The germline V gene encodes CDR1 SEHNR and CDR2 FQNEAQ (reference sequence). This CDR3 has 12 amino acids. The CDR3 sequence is CASSLAEGKQFF. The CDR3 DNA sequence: TGTGCCAGCAGCTTAGCGGAGGGTAAGCAGTTCTTC.

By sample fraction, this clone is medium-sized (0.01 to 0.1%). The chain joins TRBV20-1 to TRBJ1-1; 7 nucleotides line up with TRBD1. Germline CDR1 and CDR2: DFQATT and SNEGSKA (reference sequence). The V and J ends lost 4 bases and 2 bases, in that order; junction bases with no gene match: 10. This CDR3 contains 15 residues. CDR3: CSATPGTADNTEAFF. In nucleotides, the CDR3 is TGCAGTGCTACACCCGGGACAGCCGACAACACTGAAGCTTTCTTT.

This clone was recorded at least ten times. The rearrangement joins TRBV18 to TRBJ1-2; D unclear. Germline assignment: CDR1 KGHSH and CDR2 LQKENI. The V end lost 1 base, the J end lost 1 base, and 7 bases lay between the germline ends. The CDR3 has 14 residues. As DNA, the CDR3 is TGTGCCAGCTCACCACAGATGGATAACTATGGCTACACCTTC. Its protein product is CASSPQMDNYGYTF.

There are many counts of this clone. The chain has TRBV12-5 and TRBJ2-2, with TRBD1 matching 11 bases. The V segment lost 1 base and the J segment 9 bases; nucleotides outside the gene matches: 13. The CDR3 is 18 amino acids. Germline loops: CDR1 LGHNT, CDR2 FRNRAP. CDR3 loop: CASGLDPGQGAKGRELFF. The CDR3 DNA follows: TGTGCTAGTGGTTTGGACCCCGGACAGGGGGCGAAGGGCCGGGAGCTGTTTTTT.

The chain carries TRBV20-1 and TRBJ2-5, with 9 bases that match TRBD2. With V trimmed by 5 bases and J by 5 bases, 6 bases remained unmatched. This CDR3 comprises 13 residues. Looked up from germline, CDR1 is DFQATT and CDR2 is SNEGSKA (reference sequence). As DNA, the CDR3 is TGCAGTGCTCAAGCGGGAGGTCTGGAGACCCAGTACTTC. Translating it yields CSAQAGGLETQYF.

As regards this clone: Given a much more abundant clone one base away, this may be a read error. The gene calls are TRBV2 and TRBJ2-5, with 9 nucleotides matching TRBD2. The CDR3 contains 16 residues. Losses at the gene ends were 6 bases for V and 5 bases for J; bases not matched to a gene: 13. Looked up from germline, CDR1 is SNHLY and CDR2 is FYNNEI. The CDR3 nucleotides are TGTGCCAGCAGCCCTGTAGCGGGAGTGGCTAGGGAGACCCAGTACTTC. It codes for CASSPVAGVARETQYF.

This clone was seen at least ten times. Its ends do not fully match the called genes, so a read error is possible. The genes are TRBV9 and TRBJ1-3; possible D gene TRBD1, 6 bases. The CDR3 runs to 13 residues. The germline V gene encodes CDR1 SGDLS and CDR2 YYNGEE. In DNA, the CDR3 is TGTGCCAGCAGCGTAGAGGGGGGAAGCACCATATATTTT. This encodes CASSVEGGSTIYF.

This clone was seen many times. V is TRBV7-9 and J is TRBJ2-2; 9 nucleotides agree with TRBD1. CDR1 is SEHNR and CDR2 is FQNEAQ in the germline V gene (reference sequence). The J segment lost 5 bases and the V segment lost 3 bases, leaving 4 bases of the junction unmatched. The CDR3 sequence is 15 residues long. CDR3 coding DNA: TGTGCCAGCAGCTTTGGGACAGGGCGGACCGGGGAGCTGTTTTTT. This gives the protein CASSFGTGRTGELFF. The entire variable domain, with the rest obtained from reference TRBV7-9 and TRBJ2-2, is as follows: DTGVSQNPRHKITKRGQNVTFRCDPISEHNRLYWYRQTLGQGPEFLTYFQNEAQLEKSRLLSDRFSAERPKGSFSTLEIQRTEQGDSAMYLCASSFGTGRTGELFFGEGSRLTVL.

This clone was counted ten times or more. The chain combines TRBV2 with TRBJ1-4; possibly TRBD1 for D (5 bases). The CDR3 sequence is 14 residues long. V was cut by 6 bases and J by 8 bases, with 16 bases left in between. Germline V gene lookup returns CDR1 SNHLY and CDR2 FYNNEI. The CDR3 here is CASRLRDSGEKLFF. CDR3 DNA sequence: TGTGCCAGCAGGCTCCGGGACTCTGGAGAAAAACTGTTTTTT.

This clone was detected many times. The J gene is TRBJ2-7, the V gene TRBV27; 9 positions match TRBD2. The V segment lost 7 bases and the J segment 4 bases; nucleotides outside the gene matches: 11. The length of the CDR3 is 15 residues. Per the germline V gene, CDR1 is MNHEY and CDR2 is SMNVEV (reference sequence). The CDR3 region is CASKRSGTSPYEQYF. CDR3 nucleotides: TGTGCCAGCAAACGTTCCGGGACTAGCCCTTACGAGCAGTACTTC.

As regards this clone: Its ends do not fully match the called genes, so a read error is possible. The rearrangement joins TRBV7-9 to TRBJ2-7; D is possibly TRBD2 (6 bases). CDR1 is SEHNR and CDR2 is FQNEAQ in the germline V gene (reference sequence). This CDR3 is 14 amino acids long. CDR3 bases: TGTGCCATCAGCAGCGGACATAGCTTGGGGGGTCAGTACTTC. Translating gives CAISSGHSLGGQYF.

As DNA, the CDR3 is TGTGCCAGCAGCCCGGCGGCTAGCGCGCACTCCTACAATGAGCAGTTCTTC. Its protein is CASSPAASAHSYNEQFF. The rearrangement joins TRBV7-8 to TRBJ2-1; maybe TRBD2 (6 bases). This CDR3 has 17 residues. Per the germline V gene, CDR1 is SGHVS and CDR2 is FQNEAQ. V was trimmed by 5 bases and J by 0 bases, leaving 17 bases between them. Looking up the rest from reference TRBV7-8 and TRBJ2-1 gives the full variable domain: GAGVSQSPRYKVAKRGQDVALRCDPISGHVSLFWYQQALGQGPEFLTYFQNEAQLDKSGLPSDRFFAERPEGSVSTLKIQRTQQEDSAVYLCASSPAASAHSYNEQFFGPGTRLTVL.

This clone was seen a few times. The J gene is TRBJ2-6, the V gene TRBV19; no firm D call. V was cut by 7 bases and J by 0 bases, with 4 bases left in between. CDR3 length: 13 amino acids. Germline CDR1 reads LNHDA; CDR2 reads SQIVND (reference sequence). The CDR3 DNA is TGTGCCAGTATAGGCTCTGGGGCCAACGTCCTGACTTTC. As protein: CASIGSGANVLTF.

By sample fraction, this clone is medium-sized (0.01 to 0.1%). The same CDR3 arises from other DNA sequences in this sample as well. The CDR3: CASSGALAGFHEQYF. Here the CDR3 DNA reads TGTGCCAGCAGTGGGGCGCTAGCGGGGTTCCACGAGCAGTACTTC. The chain employs TRBV6-1 and TRBJ2-7; 9 nucleotides line up with TRBD2. Germline trimming cut 4 bases from V and 5 bases from J; bases unmatched to any gene: 9. Germline V CDR1 and CDR2: MNHNS, SASEGT. CDR3 length: 15 amino acids.

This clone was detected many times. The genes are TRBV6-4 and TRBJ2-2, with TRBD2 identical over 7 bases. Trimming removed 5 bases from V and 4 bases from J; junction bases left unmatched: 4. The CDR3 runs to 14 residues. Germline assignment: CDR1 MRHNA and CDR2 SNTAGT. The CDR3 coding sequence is TGTGCCAGCAGTCAGGGCGGGAGCACCGGGGAGCTGTTTTTT. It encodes CASSQGGSTGELFF.

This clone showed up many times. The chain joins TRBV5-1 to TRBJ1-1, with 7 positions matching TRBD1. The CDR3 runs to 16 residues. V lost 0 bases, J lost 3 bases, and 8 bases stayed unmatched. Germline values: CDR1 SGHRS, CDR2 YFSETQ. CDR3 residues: CASSLGVQGRHTEAFF. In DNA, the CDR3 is TGCGCCAGCAGCTTGGGAGTACAGGGGCGACACACTGAAGCTTTCTTT. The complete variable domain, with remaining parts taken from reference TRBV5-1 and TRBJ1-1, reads KAGVTQTPRYLIKTRGQQVTLSCSPISGHRSVSWYQQTPGQGLQFLFEYFSETQRNKGNFPGRFSGRQFSNSRSEMNVSTLELGDSALYLCASSLGVQGRHTEAFFGQGTRLTVV.

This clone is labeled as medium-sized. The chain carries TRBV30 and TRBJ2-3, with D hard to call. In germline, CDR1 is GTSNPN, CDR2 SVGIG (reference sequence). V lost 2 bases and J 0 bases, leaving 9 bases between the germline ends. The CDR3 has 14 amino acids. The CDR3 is CAWSLGSSTDTQYF. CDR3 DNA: TGTGCCTGGAGTCTGGGGTCTAGCACAGATACGCAGTATTTT.

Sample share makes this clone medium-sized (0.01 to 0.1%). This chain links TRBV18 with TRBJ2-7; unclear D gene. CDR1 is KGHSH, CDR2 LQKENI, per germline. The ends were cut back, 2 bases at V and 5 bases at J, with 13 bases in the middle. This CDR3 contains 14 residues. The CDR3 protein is CASSPEAREDEQYF. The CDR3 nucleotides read TGTGCCAGCTCACCAGAGGCCCGAGAGGACGAGCAGTACTTC.

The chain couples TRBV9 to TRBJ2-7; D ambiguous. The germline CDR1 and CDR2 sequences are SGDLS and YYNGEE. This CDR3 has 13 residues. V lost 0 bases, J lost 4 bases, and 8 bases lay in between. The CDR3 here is CASSVAPWYEQYF. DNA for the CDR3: TGTGCCAGCAGCGTAGCTCCGTGGTACGAGCAGTACTTC. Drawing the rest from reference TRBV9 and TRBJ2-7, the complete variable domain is DSGVTQTPKHLITATGQRVTLRCSPRSGDLSVYWYQQSLDQGLQFLIQYYNGEERAKGNILERFSAQQFPDLHSELNLSSLELGDSALYFCASSVAPWYEQYFGPGTRLTVT.

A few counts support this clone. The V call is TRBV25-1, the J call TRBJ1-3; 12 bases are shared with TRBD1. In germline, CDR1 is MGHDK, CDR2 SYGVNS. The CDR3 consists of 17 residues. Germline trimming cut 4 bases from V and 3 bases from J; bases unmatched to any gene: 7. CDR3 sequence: CASSARGQGAFGNTIYF. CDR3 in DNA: TGTGCCAGCAGTGCCCGGGGACAGGGGGCCTTTGGAAACACCATATATTTT.

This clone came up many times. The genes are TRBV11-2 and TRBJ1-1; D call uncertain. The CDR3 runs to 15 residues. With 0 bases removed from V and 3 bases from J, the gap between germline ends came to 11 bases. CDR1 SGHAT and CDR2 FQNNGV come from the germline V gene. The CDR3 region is CASSLDMSGYTEAFF. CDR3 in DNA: TGTGCCAGCAGCTTAGATATGAGCGGCTACACTGAAGCTTTCTTT.

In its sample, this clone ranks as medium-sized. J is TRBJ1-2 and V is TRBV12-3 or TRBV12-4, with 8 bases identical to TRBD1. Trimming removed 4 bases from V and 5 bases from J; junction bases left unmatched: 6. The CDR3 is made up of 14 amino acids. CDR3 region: CASSWTGWAYGYTF. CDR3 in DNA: TGTGCCAGCAGTTGGACAGGGTGGGCTTATGGCTACACCTTC.

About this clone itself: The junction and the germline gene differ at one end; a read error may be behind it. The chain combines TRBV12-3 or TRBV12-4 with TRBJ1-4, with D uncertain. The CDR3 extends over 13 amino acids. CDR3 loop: CASSLGVPEQLFF. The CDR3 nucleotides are TGTGCCAGCAGTTTAGGGGTTCCTGAACAACTGTTTTTT.

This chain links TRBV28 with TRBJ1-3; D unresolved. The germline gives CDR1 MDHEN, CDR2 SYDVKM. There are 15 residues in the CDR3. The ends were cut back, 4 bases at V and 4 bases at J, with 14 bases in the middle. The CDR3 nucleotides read TGTGCCAGCAGTTCCCCTGGCCCGTCAGGAAACACCATATATTTT. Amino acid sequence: CASSSPGPSGNTIYF. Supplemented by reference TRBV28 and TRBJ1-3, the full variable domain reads DVKVTQSSRYLVKRTGEKVFLECVQDMDHENMFWYRQDPGLGLRLIYFSYDVKMKEKGDIPEGYSVSREKKERFSLILESASTNQTSMYLCASSSPGPSGNTIYFGEGSWLTVV.

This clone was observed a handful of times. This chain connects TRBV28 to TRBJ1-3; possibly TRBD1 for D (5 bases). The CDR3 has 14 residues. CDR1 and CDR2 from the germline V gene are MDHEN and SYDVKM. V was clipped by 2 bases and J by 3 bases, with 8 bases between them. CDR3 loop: CASSLGGVGNTIYF. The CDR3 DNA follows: TGTGCCAGCAGTTTAGGGGGGGTTGGAAACACCATATATTTT. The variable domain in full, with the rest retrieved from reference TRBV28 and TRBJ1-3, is DVKVTQSSRYLVKRTGEKVFLECVQDMDHENMFWYRQDPGLGLRLIYFSYDVKMKEKGDIPEGYSVSREKKERFSLILESASTNQTSMYLCASSLGGVGNTIYFGEGSWLTVV.